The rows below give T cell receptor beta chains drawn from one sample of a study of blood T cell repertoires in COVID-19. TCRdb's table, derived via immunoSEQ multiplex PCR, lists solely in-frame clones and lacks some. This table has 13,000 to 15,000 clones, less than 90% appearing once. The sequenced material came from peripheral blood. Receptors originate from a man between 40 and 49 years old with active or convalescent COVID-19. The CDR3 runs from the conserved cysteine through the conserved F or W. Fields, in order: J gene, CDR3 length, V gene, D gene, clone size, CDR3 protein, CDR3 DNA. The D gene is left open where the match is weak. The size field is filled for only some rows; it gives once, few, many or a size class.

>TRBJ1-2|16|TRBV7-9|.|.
CASSLAGGDFNYGYTF
TGTGCCAGCAGCTTAGCGGGAGGGGATTTTAACTATGGCTACACCTTC
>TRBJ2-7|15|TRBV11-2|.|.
CASSLLPGEPYEQYF
TGTGCCAGCAGCTTACTCCCCGGAGAGCCCTACGAGCAGTACTTC
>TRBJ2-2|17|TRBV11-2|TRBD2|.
CASRTPKRGGRDGELFF
TGTGCCAGCAGAACGCCAAAACGGGGGGGCCGCGACGGGGAGCTGTTTTTT
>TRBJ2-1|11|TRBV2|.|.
CASSEQGWQFF
TGTGCCAGCAGTGAGCAGGGATGGCAGTTCTTC
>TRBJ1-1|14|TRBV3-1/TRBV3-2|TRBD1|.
CASSPGQGDWGAFF
TGTGCCAGCAGCCCCGGACAGGGCGACTGGGGAGCTTTCTTT
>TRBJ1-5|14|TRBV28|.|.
CASRGRAANQPQHF
TGTGCCAGCCGCGGCAGGGCAGCCAATCAGCCCCAGCATTTT
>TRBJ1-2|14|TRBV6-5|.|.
CASSHQGGPYGYTF
TGTGCCAGCAGTCATCAAGGGGGACCCTATGGCTACACCTTC
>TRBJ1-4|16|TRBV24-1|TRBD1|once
CATSDPSTGDSEKLFF
TGTGCCACCAGTGACCCCTCCACAGGGGATAGCGAAAAACTGTTTTTT
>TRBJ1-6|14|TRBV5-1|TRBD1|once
CASSRTGEDSPLHF
TGCGCCAGCAGCAGGACAGGGGAGGATTCACCCCTCCACTTT
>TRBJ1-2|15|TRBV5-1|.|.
CASSLRTPGDYGYTF
TGCGCCAGCAGCTTGAGGACACCCGGAGACTATGGCTACACCTTC
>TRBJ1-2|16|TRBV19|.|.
CASSALKPDRGRGYTF
TGTGCCAGTTCCGCTCTCAAACCGGACAGAGGAAGGGGCTACACCTTC
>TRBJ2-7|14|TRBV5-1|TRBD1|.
CASNRGQGGYEQYF
TGCGCCAGCAACCGGGGACAGGGAGGCTACGAGCAGTACTTC
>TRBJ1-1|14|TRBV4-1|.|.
CASSQGILNTEAFF
TGCGCCAGCAGCCAAGGTATCTTGAACACTGAAGCTTTCTTT
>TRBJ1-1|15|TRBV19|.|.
CASSTFSFMNTEAFF
TGTGCCAGTAGTACCTTTAGTTTCATGAACACTGAAGCTTTCTTT
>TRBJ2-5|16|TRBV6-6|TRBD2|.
CASSYGPSGGKETQYF
TGTGCCAGCAGTTACGGGCCTAGCGGGGGGAAAGAGACCCAGTACTTC
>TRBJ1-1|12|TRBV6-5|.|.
CASGRRGTEAFF
TGTGCCAGCGGTCGAAGGGGAACTGAAGCTTTCTTT